This TCR beta chain derives from a study of blood T cells in healthy people across ages (dated by TCRdb to 2015 to 2017). For the wider study: In model experiments, template switching captured about one uniquely barcoded TCR beta cDNA molecule for every two T cells. Using deep sequencing normalized with unique cDNA molecular identifiers, the study measured how TCR beta repertoire diversity changes with age. Donors were grouped into four age groups: young (average approximately 16 years), middle-aged (roughly 37), aged (approximately 67) and long-lived (around 82). To avoid experimental bias, donors of different ages were randomly spread across the sequencing lanes. The study analyzed two additional independent replicas of 1 million unique cDNA reads from the same blood draw for two donors, one aged 18 to 30 and one aged 80 or older. General study outcomes and caveats: Estimates of total diversity from one million sequenced T cells were regarded as lower bounds and underestimates. Bulk unsorted PBMC profiling prevented conclusive comparison of naive and antigen-experienced compartments. A strong correlation was found between observed TCR beta diversity and the percentage of naive T cells measured by flow cytometry. Because the CMV infection status of the donors was unknown, age-related changes in expanded clonotypes may potentially have been confounded. Compared with the aged group, the long-lived group had more naive CD4+ T cells, fewer expanded clones and increased TCR diversity, a pattern suggesting age selection. As age increased, observed TCR beta diversity per million T cells dropped in a roughly linear way, and a significant reduction was already evident by age about 40.

As encoded in the germline V gene, CDR1 is SGHTA while CDR2 is FQGNSA. The cysteine opens and the phenylalanine closes a CDR3 of 15 amino acids. Only the CDR3 region is kept as DNA, spanning 45 bases read in frame from base 1. At the junction V is shortened by 8 bases and J by 5 bases, with 16 bases in between. The donors were 40 or so Caucasian individuals from Russia, aged roughly 6 to 100 years, who were systemically healthy. About 9.1 milliliters of peripheral blood were collected from each donor into EDTA-treated Vacutainer tubes. PBMCs were isolated by Ficoll-Paque density-gradient centrifugation, with at least 7 million obtained per sample. Total RNA, at least 5 micrograms per sample, was extracted from PBMCs with Trizol reagent. For every donor, an aliquot of PBMCs went through flow cytometry to measure the percentages of naive CD45RAhigh/CD27high T cells. To note about this clonotype: What this receptor recognizes is not known. No base-level quality is on record; no much larger clone is a single base apart.

Library construction relied on 5' RACE. Instrument on record: Illumina HiSeq 2500. A second 7 to 11 cycle PCR used a sample-barcoded 5' primer and a J-beta primer mix. A template-switch 5' adaptor carrying 12 random nucleotides introduced a unique molecular identifier onto each TCR beta cDNA molecule. Each sample yielded at least 2.5 million CDR3-containing paired-end reads. The Mint cDNA synthesis kit, primed by a TRBC-specific oligonucleotide, was used to synthesize first-strand cDNA from all RNA. Following uracil-DNA glycosylase treatment, a first 18-cycle PCR with universal primers M1SS and BC2_uni_R was performed on all cDNA. As for the original processing: For normalization, 1 million high-quality reads, each with a distinct molecular identifier, were randomly selected from each sample. Instead of being binned into consensus sequences, reads that shared molecular identifiers were thrown out. MiTCR, with a Q25 quality threshold and the strictest error-elimination algorithm, was used for CDR3 identification, clonotype clustering and error correction. A nonparametric unseen species model with Euler transformation was used to estimate a lower bound on total TCR beta diversity. TCRdb reworked the public reads: Q25 trimming with fastp, MiXCR clone assembly, productive beta chains retained. Entries that share a CDR3 protein sequence are merged under the most common genes and DNA. These V and J calls rely on TCRdb rather than the paper's analysis. The sample table contains around 690,000 distinct CDR3 sequences; only one count was recorded for roughly three fifths of them. The ten most abundant clones make up 30% to 40% of the sample.

The clonotype originates from a man in his sixties in good health. Sequenced: blood. The chain is encoded by TRBV7-2 joined to TRBJ2-6, and TRBD2 may be the D gene, going by 5 matching bases. The DNA sequence follows: TGTGCCAGCGGTGGACTGCCAGACAGGGCCAACGTCCTGACTTTC. This is translated as CASGGLPDRANVLTF.